This T cell receptor (beta chain) was recovered during a study of cytomegalovirus exposure and HLA in healthy donors. Study overall: The platform used for the roughly 130 validation repertoires matched that of the 600 to 800 first-cohort repertoires, a later analysis reported. Study results and caveats: Among TCR beta chains, those listed as cytomegalovirus-associated numbered about 160.

A word on this clone: Its antigen is unknown.

The CDR3 contains 13 residues. Trimming took 1 base from V and 4 from J; bases not matched to a gene: 0. The germline V gene has CDR1 GTSNPN and CDR2 SVGIG (reference sequence). The assay was immunoSEQ multiplex PCR, and TCRdb's table has in-frame clones only and misses some. The top ten clones hold 0.85% to 1.2% of a sample with under 250,000 clones, approximately 90% of them seen once. The receptor comes from a woman aged 18-29 years in good health and CMV-seronegative. The specimen was PBMCs. The chain employs TRBV30 and TRBJ1-1, with TRBD1 matching 10 bases. The CDR3 is CAWSGQGATEAFF. Here the CDR3 DNA reads TGTGCCTGGAGTGGACAGGGGGCCACTGAAGCTTTCTTT. The whole variable domain, remainder taken from reference TRBV30 and TRBJ1-1, is SQTIHQWPATLVQPVGSPLSLECTVEGTSNPNLYWYRQAAGRGLQLLFYSVGIGQISSEVPQNLSASRPQDRQFILSSKKLLLSDSGFYLCAWSGQGATEAFFGQGTRLTVV.